The 8 T cell receptor beta chains presented below share a single source sample, sequenced in a study of shared clonotypes between healthy human individuals. Clones were read by immunoSEQ multiplex PCR, and TCRdb kept only the in-frame ones, dropping some. The sample includes about 480,000 clones, approximately 79% of them seen just once. The specimen was PBMCs. These receptors all stem from a woman aged 40 to 55 in good health. Some clones in this sample may be carry-over from other donors' samples.

About this clone itself: Within the sample, other DNA sequences also encode this same CDR3. V gene TRBV18 combines with J gene TRBJ1-5; no firm D call. The CDR3 extends over 14 amino acids. V was trimmed by 2 bases and J by 3 bases, leaving 8 bases between them. Germline V gene sequence: CDR1 KGHSH, CDR2 LQKENI. The CDR3 DNA reads TGTGCCAGCTCACCAGACGGGATCAATCAGCCCCAGCATTTT. Amino acids: CASSPDGINQPQHF.

This rearrangement joins TRBV9 to TRBJ2-7; 10 bases are a match to TRBD2. The CDR3 totals 14 residues. Trimming removed 0 bases from V and 6 bases from J; junction bases left unmatched: 3. Germline V lookup: CDR1 SGDLS, CDR2 YYNGEE. CDR3 in DNA: TGTGCCAGCAGCGTAGGACTAGCGGGCTCCGAGCAGTACTTC. This encodes CASSVGLAGSEQYF. Full variable domain (outside the CDR3, taken from reference TRBV9 and TRBJ2-7): DSGVTQTPKHLITATGQRVTLRCSPRSGDLSVYWYQQSLDQGLQFLIQYYNGEERAKGNILERFSAQQFPDLHSELNLSSLELGDSALYFCASSVGLAGSEQYFGPGTRLTVT.

On this clone itself: A much larger clonotype is one base distant, so this may be a read error. This CDR3 is also generated by other DNA sequences in the sample. The V gene is TRBV11-1, the J gene TRBJ1-5; 9 positions agree with TRBD1. Looked up from germline, CDR1 is SGHAT and CDR2 is FQDESV (reference sequence). The CDR3 has 15 residues. CDR3 sequence reads: CASSLGQGGNQPQHF. The CDR3 nucleotides are TGTGCCAGCAGCCTGGGACAGGGCGGCAATCAACCCCAGCATTTT.

The V call is TRBV6-1, the J call TRBJ1-4; 8 bases match TRBD1. Germline CDR1 MNHNS, CDR2 SASEGT. The CDR3 contains 17 residues. Trimming took 4 bases from V and 5 from J; bases not matched to a gene: 12. The CDR3 loop reads CASSVNPPTGVNEKLFF. The CDR3, as DNA: TGTGCCAGCAGTGTAAATCCTCCGACAGGGGTAAATGAAAAACTGTTTTTT.

The chain uses TRBV7-2 and TRBJ2-5, with D unclear. Trimming removed 5 bases from V and 4 bases from J, with 14 bases in between. The CDR3 extends over 14 amino acids. The germline V gene has CDR1 SGHTA and CDR2 FQGNSA. The CDR3 DNA follows: TGTGCCAGCAGCCAGAGGCGAGATGGAGAGACCCAGTACTTC. Its protein is CASSQRRDGETQYF.

This chain joins TRBV9 and TRBJ2-4; perhaps TRBD2 as D (6 bases). The CDR3 extends over 18 amino acids. Germline values: CDR1 SGDLS, CDR2 YYNGEE. The germline V and J ends were trimmed by 0 bases and 0 bases, with 16 bases remaining between them. The CDR3 region is CASSVGAAGTRAKNIQYF. CDR3 DNA sequence: TGTGCCAGCAGCGTAGGTGCGGCGGGGACTCGAGCCAAAAACATTCAGTACTTC.

This chain uses TRBV27 with TRBJ2-1, with D possibly being TRBD2 (6 bases). This CDR3 comprises 17 residues. V was pared by 4 bases and J by 3 bases, with 19 bases between. Germline CDR1 is MNHEY and CDR2 is SMNVEV (reference sequence). The CDR3 sequence: CASSSPHTSPFYNEQFF. The CDR3 nucleotides read TGTGCCAGCAGTTCCCCCCACACTAGCCCTTTCTACAATGAGCAGTTCTTC.

This clone came up a few times. The chain joins TRBV6-5 to TRBJ1-2; D possibly corresponds to TRBD1 (5 bases). V shed 10 bases and J shed 11 bases, with 23 bases lying between them. Germline lookup yields CDR1 MNHEY and CDR2 SVGAGI. This CDR3 has 13 residues. CDR3 sequence reads: CAISSISTGSYTF. CDR3 coding DNA: TGTGCCATATCCTCAATAAGCACAGGTTCATACACCTTC.